This TCR beta chain was retrieved from a study of blood T cell repertoires in COVID-19. Whole-study context: Sites in the United States, Italy and Spain provided acute and convalescent COVID-19 samples. The cDNA or gDNA used as material had been derived from T cells, B-cell-depleted T cells, or PBMCs.

Assay: immunoSEQ multiplex PCR; the TCRdb copy retains only in-frame clones and omits some. Among approximately 170,000 clones, around nine tenths were seen once, and the ten largest hold over 3.5%. Trimming removed 3 bases from V and 10 bases from J, with 15 bases in between. Germline values: CDR1 SQVTM, CDR2 ANQGSEA. This CDR3 comprises 12 residues. V is TRBV29-1 and J is TRBJ1-2, with D maybe TRBD1 (5 bases). This receptor was taken from a man aged 18 to 30 with active or convalescent COVID-19. Material for sequencing was peripheral blood. This CDR3 is CSVEKIGGVYTF. CDR3 sequence (DNA): TGCAGCGTTGAGAAGATTGGGGGGGTCTACACCTTC.